This T cell receptor (beta chain) was identified in a study of blood T cell repertoires in COVID-19. Study-level background: Acute and convalescent COVID-19 specimens originated in the United States, Italy and Spain.

Germline CDR1 and CDR2: PRHDT and FYEKMQ (reference sequence). The CDR3 consists of 17 residues. V lost 5 bases and J lost 3, with 19 bases in between. Per the study methods: Using reference gene primer amplification, nucleated cell counts were estimated. Measured with immunoSEQ multiplex PCR; TCRdb has only the in-frame clones, and not every one. Clonal size and the V and J genes are those of that table, whereas D and trimming came from the DNA. The sample gives approximately 110,000 clones, 92% of which show up once; roughly 2.1% is in the top ten. Sequencing was done on a sample of peripheral blood. The rearrangement joins TRBV13 to TRBJ1-4; TRBD1 is a possible D gene (6 bases). This clonotype was obtained from a man aged 45 to 65 with COVID-19, enrolled during active disease. CDR3 coding DNA: TGTGCCAGCAGCCCTCGGGGCAGGGAGGGGGCTAATGAAAAACTGTTTTTT. Encoded protein: CASSPRGREGANEKLFF.